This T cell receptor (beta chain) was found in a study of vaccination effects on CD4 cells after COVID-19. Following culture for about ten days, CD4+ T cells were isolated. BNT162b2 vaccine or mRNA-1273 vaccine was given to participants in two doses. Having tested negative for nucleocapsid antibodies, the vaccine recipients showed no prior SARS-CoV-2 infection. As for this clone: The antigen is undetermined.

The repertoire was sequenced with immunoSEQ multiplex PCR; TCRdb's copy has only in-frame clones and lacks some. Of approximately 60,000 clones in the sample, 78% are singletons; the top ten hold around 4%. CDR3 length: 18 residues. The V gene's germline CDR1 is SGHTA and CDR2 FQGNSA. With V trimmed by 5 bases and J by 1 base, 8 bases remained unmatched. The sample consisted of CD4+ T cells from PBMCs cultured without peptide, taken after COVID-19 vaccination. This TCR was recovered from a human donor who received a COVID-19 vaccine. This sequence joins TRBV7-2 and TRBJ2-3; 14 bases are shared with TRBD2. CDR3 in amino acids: CASSHGTSGSWGTDTQYF. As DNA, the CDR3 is TGTGCCAGCAGCCACGGGACTAGCGGGAGTTGGGGCACAGATACGCAGTATTTT.